This is a list of T cell receptor beta chains from one sample in a study of blood T cell repertoires in COVID-19. The method was immunoSEQ multiplex PCR; TCRdb's version includes in-frame clones alone and lacks a portion of them. The sample has about 170,000 clones, roughly 82% seen once. Sequencing used peripheral blood. All receptors derive from a woman in her seventies with acute or convalescent COVID-19. The conserved cysteine and the conserved F or W are not part of the CDR3 here. Each record gives: J gene, D gene, V gene, CDR3 protein. The D gene is left open where the match is weak.

j_gene: TRBJ1-2
d_gene: -
v_gene: TRBV5-6
CDR3aa: ASSRNPGMGYGYT

j_gene: TRBJ2-7
d_gene: TRBD1
v_gene: TRBV13
CDR3aa: ASSLGLGTGTTYEQY

j_gene: TRBJ2-1
d_gene: TRBD1
v_gene: TRBV10-3
CDR3aa: AISESGPGTGGNINEQF

j_gene: TRBJ1-2
d_gene: -
v_gene: TRBV29-1
CDR3aa: SVGGGYNYGYT

j_gene: TRBJ2-3
d_gene: TRBD1
v_gene: TRBV5-1
CDR3aa: ASTLLTGGTDTQY

j_gene: TRBJ1-1
d_gene: -
v_gene: TRBV27
CDR3aa: ASSSTSGTEAF

j_gene: TRBJ2-4
d_gene: -
v_gene: TRBV12-3/TRBV12-4
CDR3aa: ASRQGADIQY

j_gene: TRBJ2-7
d_gene: TRBD2
v_gene: TRBV5-4
CDR3aa: ASSPTAGTSIYEQY

j_gene: TRBJ2-2
d_gene: TRBD2
v_gene: TRBV19
CDR3aa: ASTASGTGELF

j_gene: TRBJ2-7
d_gene: -
v_gene: TRBV15
CDR3aa: ATSPPQSSYEQY

j_gene: TRBJ2-5
d_gene: TRBD2
v_gene: TRBV4-1
CDR3aa: ASSQAMRGGGETQY

j_gene: TRBJ2-2
d_gene: -
v_gene: TRBV5-1
CDR3aa: ASSLDGGTGELF

j_gene: TRBJ1-1
d_gene: -
v_gene: TRBV28
CDR3aa: ASSLRGGRVNTEAF

j_gene: TRBJ1-2
d_gene: TRBD1
v_gene: TRBV29-1
CDR3aa: SVMTGNSYGYT

j_gene: TRBJ2-2
d_gene: -
v_gene: TRBV10-2
CDR3aa: ASSVGTTGELF

j_gene: TRBJ1-3
d_gene: -
v_gene: TRBV30
CDR3aa: AWSVQGGGNTIY

j_gene: TRBJ2-5
d_gene: -
v_gene: TRBV29-1
CDR3aa: SVESNQETQY

j_gene: TRBJ1-2
d_gene: -
v_gene: TRBV6-6
CDR3aa: ASSGPRVLDGYT

j_gene: TRBJ1-2
d_gene: TRBD1
v_gene: TRBV3-1/TRBV3-2
CDR3aa: ASSRDRGGYT

j_gene: TRBJ1-6
d_gene: TRBD1
v_gene: TRBV7-8
CDR3aa: ASSPRDRGRFLSNSPLH

j_gene: TRBJ2-7
d_gene: TRBD2
v_gene: TRBV9
CDR3aa: ASSVEAGGRYEQY

j_gene: TRBJ2-1
d_gene: TRBD2
v_gene: TRBV6-5
CDR3aa: ASRKRLAGNNEQF

j_gene: TRBJ1-3
d_gene: -
v_gene: TRBV5-6
CDR3aa: ASSLVSSGNTIY

j_gene: TRBJ1-5
d_gene: -
v_gene: TRBV6-5
CDR3aa: ASRTSYQPQH

j_gene: TRBJ1-6
d_gene: -
v_gene: TRBV28
CDR3aa: ASSLSTRNSPLH

j_gene: TRBJ2-7
d_gene: TRBD1
v_gene: TRBV13
CDR3aa: ASSSGDRAYEQY

j_gene: TRBJ1-1
d_gene: -
v_gene: TRBV4-3
CDR3aa: ASSQDLLYTEAF

j_gene: TRBJ2-5
d_gene: -
v_gene: TRBV6-1
CDR3aa: ASSELGVPPQETQY

j_gene: TRBJ1-5
d_gene: TRBD1
v_gene: TRBV19
CDR3aa: ASRSPGTGYGNQPQH

j_gene: TRBJ2-7
d_gene: TRBD1
v_gene: TRBV19
CDR3aa: ASSGQGQLYEQY

j_gene: TRBJ1-2
d_gene: TRBD1
v_gene: TRBV28
CDR3aa: ASRDGTVVVGYT

j_gene: TRBJ2-1
d_gene: TRBD2
v_gene: TRBV2
CDR3aa: ASNSWTSGSKGNEQF

j_gene: TRBJ1-2
d_gene: -
v_gene: TRBV11-2
CDR3aa: ASSLDRTNNYGYT

j_gene: TRBJ1-1
d_gene: -
v_gene: TRBV9
CDR3aa: ASSVLWDSEAF

j_gene: TRBJ2-5
d_gene: TRBD2
v_gene: TRBV27
CDR3aa: ASSLNLAGGRETQY

j_gene: TRBJ1-2
d_gene: -
v_gene: TRBV9
CDR3aa: ASSVADSNYGYT

j_gene: TRBJ1-1
d_gene: -
v_gene: TRBV10-1
CDR3aa: ASSESSASPVRAF

j_gene: TRBJ1-3
d_gene: TRBD1
v_gene: TRBV18
CDR3aa: ASSLGQGASGNTIY

j_gene: TRBJ2-1
d_gene: -
v_gene: TRBV10-3
CDR3aa: AISEERDEQF

j_gene: TRBJ2-3
d_gene: -
v_gene: TRBV28
CDR3aa: ASSFVGARDTQY

j_gene: TRBJ1-2
d_gene: -
v_gene: TRBV7-2
CDR3aa: ASSLEVAGRNGYT

j_gene: TRBJ1-3
d_gene: -
v_gene: TRBV4-1
CDR3aa: ASSPYLTGNTIY

j_gene: TRBJ2-7
d_gene: -
v_gene: TRBV6-5
CDR3aa: ASSYSGALSSYEQY

j_gene: TRBJ2-3
d_gene: -
v_gene: TRBV27
CDR3aa: ASSLSRENTQY

j_gene: TRBJ2-2
d_gene: -
v_gene: TRBV6-5
CDR3aa: AVGPWTDGTGELF

j_gene: TRBJ1-1
d_gene: TRBD1
v_gene: TRBV6-6
CDR3aa: ASSLGQAIMNTEAF

j_gene: TRBJ1-1
d_gene: -
v_gene: TRBV5-1
CDR3aa: ASSLAENTEAF